Sequencing of this T cell receptor beta chain was carried out in a study of CD4 T cells in relation to SARS-CoV-2 and coronaviruses. Using immunoSEQ multiplex PCR, the repertoire was profiled, and TCRdb retains in-frame clones only, with some absent. Of around 23,000 clones in the sample, around 68% were seen once. Unexposed donor CD4+ T cells date from about 2010-2019, before the COVID-19 pandemic. Isolation of CD4+ T cells took place after about eleven days in culture. As cell numbers allowed, unexposed-donor CD4+ T cells faced SARS-CoV-2 S/N and four cold-coronavirus spikes. Each well had 2.1 million or so PBMCs in around 5% human AB serum with IL-2. General study results and limits: Compared with monoreactive clones, crossreactive clones showed significantly weaker SARS-CoV-2 expansion. This crossreactivity analysis covered spike protein alone, no other viral proteins.

Germline V CDR1 and CDR2: LGHNT, FRNRAP. V dropped 6 bases and J dropped 1 base, with 9 bases sitting between them. The CDR3 covers 13 residues. As for this clone: Its antigen is not identified.

What was sequenced was CD4+ T cells from PBMCs, cultured in vitro. This clonotype originated in a human donor in good health. The V call is TRBV12-5, the J call TRBJ2-5, with D possibly called TRBD1 or TRBD2 (5 bases each). This chain's CDR3 is CASGGRTQETQYF. The CDR3 DNA is TGTGCTAGTGGGGGACGGACCCAAGAGACCCAGTACTTC.